This TCR beta chain comes out of a study of cytomegalovirus exposure and HLA in healthy donors. Study outcomes and limitations: Among TCR beta chains, those listed as cytomegalovirus-associated numbered around 160.

Here immunoSEQ multiplex PCR was the method, and the copy in TCRdb shows in-frame clones only, minus some. The sample has fewer than 350,000 clones, 85% to 90% seen once. J was trimmed by 5 bases and V by 6 bases; bases with no gene match: 7. Germline-derived CDR1 and CDR2 are MDHEN and SYDVKM. The CDR3 runs 15 residues. Worth noting for this clone: What it recognizes is unknown.

Sequencing input: PBMCs. The chain links TRBV28 to TRBJ2-2, with TRBD1 identical over 9 bases. The sequence came from a woman under 30 in good health and CMV-seronegative. CDR3 amino acids: CASRATGGRTGELFF. CDR3 DNA sequence: TGTGCCAGCAGGGCGACAGGGGGTAGGACCGGGGAGCTGTTTTTT.